Listed below are T cell receptor beta chains from one sample, sequenced in a study of PD-1 blockade in classical Hodgkin lymphoma. Assay: immunoSEQ multiplex PCR; the TCRdb copy retains only in-frame clones and omits some. The sample lists over 25,000 clones; 85% to 90% were seen once. This specimen consisted of CD4+ T cells from blood, obtained before the fourth cycle of nivolumab. The receptors here all came from a human donor with classical Hodgkin lymphoma. Each CDR3 is given with its conserved first and last residue. Fields, in order: CDR3 length, J gene, clone size, V gene, CDR3 protein. Clone size appears in some rows only: once, few, many, or a class for an expanded clone.

len: 18; j_gene: TRBJ2-5; abundance: once; v_gene: TRBV27; CDR3aa: CASSPNRLAGGPAETQYF
len: 15; j_gene: TRBJ1-3; abundance: .; v_gene: TRBV25-1; CDR3aa: CASSESVDSGNTIYF
len: 13; j_gene: TRBJ2-7; abundance: .; v_gene: TRBV7-2; CDR3aa: CASSLQGFYEQYF
len: 12; j_gene: TRBJ2-5; abundance: .; v_gene: TRBV4-1; CDR3aa: CASSQDLETQYF
len: 15; j_gene: TRBJ2-7; abundance: .; v_gene: TRBV4-1; CDR3aa: CASSQIGRTQSEQYF
len: 16; j_gene: TRBJ2-5; abundance: .; v_gene: TRBV28; CDR3aa: CASSPRRRWNQETQYF
len: 13; j_gene: TRBJ2-1; abundance: .; v_gene: TRBV18; CDR3aa: CASSRGAYNEQFF
len: 16; j_gene: TRBJ1-5; abundance: .; v_gene: TRBV19; CDR3aa: CASSIGTGFSNQPQHF
len: 13; j_gene: TRBJ1-1; abundance: .; v_gene: TRBV10-3; CDR3aa: CAISETENTEAFF
len: 14; j_gene: TRBJ1-6; abundance: .; v_gene: TRBV5-4; CDR3aa: CASSLFGDSSPLHF
len: 16; j_gene: TRBJ2-3; abundance: .; v_gene: TRBV7-9; CDR3aa: CASSLPSDQSTDTQYF
len: 12; j_gene: TRBJ1-1; abundance: .; v_gene: TRBV6-6; CDR3aa: CASRDLETEAFF
len: 14; j_gene: TRBJ2-7; abundance: .; v_gene: TRBV6-6; CDR3aa: CASTKQGPSSEQYF
len: 15; j_gene: TRBJ1-2; abundance: .; v_gene: TRBV10-2; CDR3aa: CASSAGHTGNYGYTF
len: 14; j_gene: TRBJ1-2; abundance: .; v_gene: TRBV27; CDR3aa: CASSPLPTGAGYTF
len: 14; j_gene: TRBJ1-1; abundance: once; v_gene: TRBV6-6; CDR3aa: CASSPTGSGFEAFF
len: 15; j_gene: TRBJ1-1; abundance: .; v_gene: TRBV19; CDR3aa: CASSIGDRVGTEAFF
len: 13; j_gene: TRBJ2-3; abundance: few; v_gene: TRBV4-1; CDR3aa: CASSQDPGDTQYF
len: 18; j_gene: TRBJ2-1; abundance: .; v_gene: TRBV5-1; CDR3aa: CASSLLQIYTSSYNEQFF
len: 19; j_gene: TRBJ1-3; abundance: .; v_gene: TRBV4-1; CDR3aa: CASSQVGQVKSYSGNTIYF
len: 17; j_gene: TRBJ2-1; abundance: .; v_gene: TRBV10-3; CDR3aa: CAISEPLYAGEGNEQFF
len: 15; j_gene: TRBJ1-1; abundance: .; v_gene: TRBV11-2; CDR3aa: CASSSNRGLVTEAFF
len: 15; j_gene: TRBJ2-7; abundance: .; v_gene: TRBV11-3; CDR3aa: CASSPRYRGPHEQYF
len: 13; j_gene: TRBJ2-3; abundance: .; v_gene: TRBV25-1; CDR3aa: CASSGGSTDTQYF
len: 16; j_gene: TRBJ2-6; abundance: .; v_gene: TRBV4-2; CDR3aa: CASSQERGAGANVLTF
len: 12; j_gene: TRBJ1-2; abundance: .; v_gene: TRBV28; CDR3aa: CASSLYLQSYTF
len: 18; j_gene: TRBJ2-7; abundance: .; v_gene: TRBV7-3; CDR3aa: CASSLSSQRDRATYEQYF
len: 14; j_gene: TRBJ2-7; abundance: .; v_gene: TRBV27; CDR3aa: CASSFGGRTYEQYF